This T cell receptor (beta chain) is from a study of blood T cell repertoires in COVID-19. Study in general: The samples span acute and convalescent COVID-19 from the United States, Italy and Spain.

Study processing details: Estimation of nucleated cell counts was performed using reference gene primer amplification. Repertoires were generated with immunoSEQ multiplex PCR, while TCRdb's copy carries only in-frame clones and drops some. The V and J calls and clone size were taken over from that table, and D and trimming were inferred from the DNA. Of roughly 100,000 clones listed, approximately 89% are singletons. A single count supports this clone. The germline V gene has CDR1 MGHRA and CDR2 YSYEKL. CDR3 size: 13 residues. V was cut by 1 base and J by 4 bases, with 7 bases left in between. The chain links TRBV4-1 to TRBJ2-5; D is ambiguous. Material for sequencing was peripheral blood. The TCR originated in a woman of 80 years or more in a cohort sampled during active COVID-19. This CDR3 is CASSQARRETQYF. In DNA, the CDR3 is TGCGCCAGCAGCCAAGCTAGGAGAGAGACCCAGTACTTC.